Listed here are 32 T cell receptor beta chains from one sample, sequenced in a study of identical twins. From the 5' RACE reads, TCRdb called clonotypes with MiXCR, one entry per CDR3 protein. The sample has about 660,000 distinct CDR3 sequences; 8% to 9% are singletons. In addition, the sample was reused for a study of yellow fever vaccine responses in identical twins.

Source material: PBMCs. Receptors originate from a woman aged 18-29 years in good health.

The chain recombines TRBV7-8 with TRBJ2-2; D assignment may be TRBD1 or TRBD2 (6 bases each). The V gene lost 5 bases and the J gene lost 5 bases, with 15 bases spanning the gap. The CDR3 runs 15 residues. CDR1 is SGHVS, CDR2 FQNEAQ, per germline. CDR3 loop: CASSKTGARTGELFF. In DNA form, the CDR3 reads TGTGCCAGCAGCAAGACGGGGGCCCGGACCGGGGAGCTGTTTTTT.

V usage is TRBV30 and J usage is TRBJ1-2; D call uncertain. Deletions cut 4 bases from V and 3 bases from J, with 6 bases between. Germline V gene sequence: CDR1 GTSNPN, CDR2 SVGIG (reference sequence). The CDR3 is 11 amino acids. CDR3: CAWIKDYGYTF. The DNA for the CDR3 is TGTGCCTGGATCAAAGACTATGGCTACACCTTC.

DNA for the CDR3: TGCAGCGCCCAATTTCTGAGCGAGCAGTACTTC. Amino acid sequence: CSAQFLSEQYF. The genes are TRBV29-1 and TRBJ2-7; no reliable D call. The CDR3 consists of 11 residues. Deletions cut 7 bases from V and 6 bases from J, with 13 bases between. The germline V gene has CDR1 SQVTM and CDR2 ANQGSEA.

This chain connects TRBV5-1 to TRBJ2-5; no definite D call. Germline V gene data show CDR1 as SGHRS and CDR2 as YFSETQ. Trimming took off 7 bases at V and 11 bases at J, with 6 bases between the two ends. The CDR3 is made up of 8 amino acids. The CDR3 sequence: CASDKQYF. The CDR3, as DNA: TGCGCCAGCGATAAACAGTACTTC.

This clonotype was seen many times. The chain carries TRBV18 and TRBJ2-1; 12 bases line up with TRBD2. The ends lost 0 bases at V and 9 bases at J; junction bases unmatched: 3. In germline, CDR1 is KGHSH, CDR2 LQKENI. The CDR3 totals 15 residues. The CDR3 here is CASSPPLAGGLEQFF. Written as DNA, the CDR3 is TGTGCCAGCTCACCACCCCTAGCGGGGGGGCTTGAGCAGTTCTTC.

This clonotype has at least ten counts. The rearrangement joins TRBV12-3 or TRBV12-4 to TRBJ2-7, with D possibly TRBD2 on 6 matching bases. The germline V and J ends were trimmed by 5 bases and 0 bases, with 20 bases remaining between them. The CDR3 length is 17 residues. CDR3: CASSLGIVVAASYEQYF. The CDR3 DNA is TGTGCCAGCAGTCTAGGGATCGTGGTAGCGGCCTCCTACGAGCAGTACTTC.

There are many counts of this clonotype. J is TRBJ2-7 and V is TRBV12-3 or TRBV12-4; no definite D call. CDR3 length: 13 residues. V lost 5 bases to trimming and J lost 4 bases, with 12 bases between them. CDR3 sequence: CASSRQPSYEQYF. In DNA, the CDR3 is TGTGCCAGCAGTCGGCAACCCTCGTACGAGCAGTACTTC.

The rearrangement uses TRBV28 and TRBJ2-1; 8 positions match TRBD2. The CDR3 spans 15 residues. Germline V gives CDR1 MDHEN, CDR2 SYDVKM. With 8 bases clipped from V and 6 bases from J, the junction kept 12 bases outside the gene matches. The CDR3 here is CASVRVAGFSNEQFF. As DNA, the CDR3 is TGTGCCAGCGTCCGGGTAGCGGGATTCTCCAATGAGCAGTTCTTC.

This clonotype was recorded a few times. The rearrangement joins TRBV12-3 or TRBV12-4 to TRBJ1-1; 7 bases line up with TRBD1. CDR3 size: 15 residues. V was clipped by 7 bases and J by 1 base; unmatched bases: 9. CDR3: CASTPRGGANTEAFF. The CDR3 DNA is TGTGCCAGCACCCCCAGGGGGGGAGCGAACACTGAAGCTTTCTTT.

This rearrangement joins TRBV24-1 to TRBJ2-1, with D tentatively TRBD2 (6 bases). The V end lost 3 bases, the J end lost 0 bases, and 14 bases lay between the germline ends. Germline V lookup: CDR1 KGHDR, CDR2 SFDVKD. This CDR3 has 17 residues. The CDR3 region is CATSDMGAGSSYNEQFF. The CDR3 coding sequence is TGTGCCACCAGTGATATGGGTGCGGGGAGCTCCTACAATGAGCAGTTCTTC.

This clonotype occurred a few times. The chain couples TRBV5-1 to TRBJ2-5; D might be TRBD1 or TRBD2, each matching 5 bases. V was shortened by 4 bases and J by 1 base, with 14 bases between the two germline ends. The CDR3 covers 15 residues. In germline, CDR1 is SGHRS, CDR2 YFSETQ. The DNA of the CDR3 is TGCGCCAGCAGCACCTTACTAGGGGCCCAAGAGACCCAGTACTTC. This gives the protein CASSTLLGAQETQYF.

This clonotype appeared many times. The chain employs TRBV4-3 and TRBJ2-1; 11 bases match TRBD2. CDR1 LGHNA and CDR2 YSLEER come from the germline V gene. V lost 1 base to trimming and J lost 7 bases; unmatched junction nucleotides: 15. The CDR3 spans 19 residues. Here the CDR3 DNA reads TGCGCCAGCAGCCAAGGGGATATAGCGGGAGGGCCTAGAACTAATGAGCAGTTCTTC. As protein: CASSQGDIAGGPRTNEQFF.

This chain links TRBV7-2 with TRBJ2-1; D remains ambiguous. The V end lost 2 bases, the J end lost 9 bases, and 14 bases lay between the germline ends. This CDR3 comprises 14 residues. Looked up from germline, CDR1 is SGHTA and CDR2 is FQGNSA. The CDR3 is CASSLITDGPEQFF. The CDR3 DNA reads TGTGCCAGCAGCTTAATTACAGACGGGCCTGAGCAGTTCTTC.

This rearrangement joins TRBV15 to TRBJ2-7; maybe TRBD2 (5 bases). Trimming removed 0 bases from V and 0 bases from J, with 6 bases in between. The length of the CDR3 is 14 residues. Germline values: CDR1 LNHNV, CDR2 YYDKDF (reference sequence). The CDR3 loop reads CATSRDGSSYEQYF. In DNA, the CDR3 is TGTGCCACCAGCAGAGATGGGAGCTCCTACGAGCAGTACTTC.

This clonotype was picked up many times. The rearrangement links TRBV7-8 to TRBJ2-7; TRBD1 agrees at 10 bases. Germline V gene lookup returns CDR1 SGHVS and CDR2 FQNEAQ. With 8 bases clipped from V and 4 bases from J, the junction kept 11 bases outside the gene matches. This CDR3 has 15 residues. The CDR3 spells CASCRLPGQGYEQYF. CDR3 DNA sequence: TGTGCCAGCTGTCGACTCCCGGGACAGGGGTACGAGCAGTACTTC.

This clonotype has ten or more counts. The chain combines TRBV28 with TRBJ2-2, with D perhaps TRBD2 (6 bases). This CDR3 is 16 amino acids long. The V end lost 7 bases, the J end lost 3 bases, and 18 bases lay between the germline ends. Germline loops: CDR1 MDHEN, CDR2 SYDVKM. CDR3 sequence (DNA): TGTGCCAGCATCATTAGCGGTGGGGCTGACACCGGGGAGCTGTTTTTT. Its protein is CASIISGGADTGELFF.

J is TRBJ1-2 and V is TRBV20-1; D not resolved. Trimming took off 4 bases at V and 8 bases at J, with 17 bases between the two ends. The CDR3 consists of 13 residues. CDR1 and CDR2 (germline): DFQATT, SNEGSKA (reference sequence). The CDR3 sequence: CSAIPKGLGGYTF. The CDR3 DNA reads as TGCAGTGCTATTCCCAAGGGTCTGGGCGGCTACACCTTC.

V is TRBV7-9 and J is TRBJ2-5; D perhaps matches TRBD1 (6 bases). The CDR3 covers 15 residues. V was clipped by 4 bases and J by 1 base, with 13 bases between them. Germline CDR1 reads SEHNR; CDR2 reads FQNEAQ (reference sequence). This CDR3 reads CASSSDGTFQETQYF. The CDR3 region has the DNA TGTGCCAGCAGCTCAGATGGGACATTCCAAGAGACCCAGTACTTC.

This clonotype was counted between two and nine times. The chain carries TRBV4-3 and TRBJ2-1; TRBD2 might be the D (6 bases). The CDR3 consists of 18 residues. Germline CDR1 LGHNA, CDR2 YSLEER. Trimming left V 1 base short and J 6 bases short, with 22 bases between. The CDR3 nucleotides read TGCGCCAGCAGCCAAGCCCCTGCCTTGGAGCGGGCACGCAATGAGCAGTTCTTC. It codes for CASSQAPALERARNEQFF.

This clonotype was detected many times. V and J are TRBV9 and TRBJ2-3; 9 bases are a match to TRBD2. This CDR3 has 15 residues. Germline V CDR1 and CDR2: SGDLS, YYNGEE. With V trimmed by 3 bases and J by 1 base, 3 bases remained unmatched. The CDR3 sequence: CASSDERGGTDTQYF. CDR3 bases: TGTGCCAGCAGCGACGAGCGGGGGGGCACAGATACGCAGTATTTT.

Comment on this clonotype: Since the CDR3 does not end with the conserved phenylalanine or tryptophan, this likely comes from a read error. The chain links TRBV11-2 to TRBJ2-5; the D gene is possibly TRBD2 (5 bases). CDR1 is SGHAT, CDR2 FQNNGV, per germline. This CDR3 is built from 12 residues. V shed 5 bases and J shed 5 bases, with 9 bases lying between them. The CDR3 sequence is CASSPSGETQYL. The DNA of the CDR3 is TGTGCCAGCAGCCCCTCGGGGGAGACCCAGTACCTC.

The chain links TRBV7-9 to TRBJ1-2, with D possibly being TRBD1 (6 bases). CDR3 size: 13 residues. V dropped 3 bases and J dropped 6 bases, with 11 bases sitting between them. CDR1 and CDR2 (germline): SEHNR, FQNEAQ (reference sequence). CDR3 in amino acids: CASSLTRGDGYTF. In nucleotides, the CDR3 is TGTGCCAGCAGCTTGACTAGGGGGGATGGCTACACCTTC.

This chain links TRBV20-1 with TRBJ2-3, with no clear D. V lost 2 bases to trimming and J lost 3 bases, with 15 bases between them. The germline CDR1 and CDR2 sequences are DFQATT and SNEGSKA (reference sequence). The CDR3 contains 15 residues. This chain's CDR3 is CSARRPGQRTDTQYF. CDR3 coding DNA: TGCAGTGCTAGACGGCCCGGTCAACGGACAGATACGCAGTATTTT.

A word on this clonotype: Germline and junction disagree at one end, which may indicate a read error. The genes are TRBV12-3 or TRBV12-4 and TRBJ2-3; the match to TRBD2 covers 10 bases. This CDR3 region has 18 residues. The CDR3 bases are TGTACCAGCAGCCGAACTAGCGGGGAAGAATGGGGCACAGATACGCAGTATTTT. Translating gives CTSSRTSGEEWGTDTQYF.

The CDR3 loop is CSVASGNEQFF. The CDR3 DNA sequence: TGCAGCGTTGCCTCGGGCAATGAGCAGTTCTTC. V is TRBV29-1 and J is TRBJ2-1; D gene uncertain. Germline-derived CDR1 and CDR2 are SQVTM and ANQGSEA. CDR3 length: 11 residues. V lost 4 bases to trimming and J lost 6 bases, with 7 bases between them.

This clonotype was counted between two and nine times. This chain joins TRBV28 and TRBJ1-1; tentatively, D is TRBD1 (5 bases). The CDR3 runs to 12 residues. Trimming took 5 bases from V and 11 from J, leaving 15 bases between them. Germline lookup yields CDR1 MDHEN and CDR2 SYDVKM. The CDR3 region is CASSPPERGAFF. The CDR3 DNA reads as TGTGCCAGCAGTCCCCCAGAACGGGGGGCTTTCTTT. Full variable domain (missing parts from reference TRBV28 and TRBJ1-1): DVKVTQSSRYLVKRTGEKVFLECVQDMDHENMFWYRQDPGLGLRLIYFSYDVKMKEKGDIPEGYSVSREKKERFSLILESASTNQTSMYLCASSPPERGAFFGQGTRLTVV.

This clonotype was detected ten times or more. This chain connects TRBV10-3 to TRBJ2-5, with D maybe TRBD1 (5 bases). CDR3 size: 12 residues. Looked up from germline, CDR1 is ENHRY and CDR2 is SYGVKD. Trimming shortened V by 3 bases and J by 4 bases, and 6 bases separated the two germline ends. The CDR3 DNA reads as TGTGCCATCAGTGAAAGGGGAGAGACCCAGTACTTC. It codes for CAISERGETQYF.

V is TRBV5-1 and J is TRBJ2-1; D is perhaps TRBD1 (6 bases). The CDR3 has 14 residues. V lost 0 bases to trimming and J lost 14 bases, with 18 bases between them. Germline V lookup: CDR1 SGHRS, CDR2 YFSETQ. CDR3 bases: TGCGCCAGCAGCTTGGATGGGCCGTGGGACAACGAGTTCTTC. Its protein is CASSLDGPWDNEFF.

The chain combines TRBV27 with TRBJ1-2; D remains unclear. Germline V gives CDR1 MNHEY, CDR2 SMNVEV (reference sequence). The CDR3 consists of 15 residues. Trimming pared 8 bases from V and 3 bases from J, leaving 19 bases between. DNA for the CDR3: TGTGCCAGCCGACCAAGGGAATCCGTGTACTATGGCTACACCTTC. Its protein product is CASRPRESVYYGYTF.

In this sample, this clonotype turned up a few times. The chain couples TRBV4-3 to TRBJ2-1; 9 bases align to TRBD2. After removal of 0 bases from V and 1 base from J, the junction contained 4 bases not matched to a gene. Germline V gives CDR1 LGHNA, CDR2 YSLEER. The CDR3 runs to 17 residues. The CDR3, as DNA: TGCGCCAGCAGCCAAGATCGTAGCGGGGGATCCTACAATGAGCAGTTCTTC. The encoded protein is CASSQDRSGGSYNEQFF.

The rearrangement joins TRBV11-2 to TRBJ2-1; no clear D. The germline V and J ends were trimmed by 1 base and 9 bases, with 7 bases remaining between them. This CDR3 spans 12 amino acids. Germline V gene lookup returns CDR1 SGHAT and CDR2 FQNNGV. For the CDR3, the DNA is TGTGCCAGCAGCTTAGGGTCTGGTGAGCAGTTCTTC. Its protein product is CASSLGSGEQFF.

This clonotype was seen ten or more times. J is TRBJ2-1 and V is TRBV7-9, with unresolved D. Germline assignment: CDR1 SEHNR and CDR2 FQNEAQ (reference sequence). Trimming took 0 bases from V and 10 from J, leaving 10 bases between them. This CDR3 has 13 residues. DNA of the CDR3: TGTGCCAGCAGCTTAGCTCTCTCTCGGGAGCAGTTCTTC. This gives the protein CASSLALSREQFF.